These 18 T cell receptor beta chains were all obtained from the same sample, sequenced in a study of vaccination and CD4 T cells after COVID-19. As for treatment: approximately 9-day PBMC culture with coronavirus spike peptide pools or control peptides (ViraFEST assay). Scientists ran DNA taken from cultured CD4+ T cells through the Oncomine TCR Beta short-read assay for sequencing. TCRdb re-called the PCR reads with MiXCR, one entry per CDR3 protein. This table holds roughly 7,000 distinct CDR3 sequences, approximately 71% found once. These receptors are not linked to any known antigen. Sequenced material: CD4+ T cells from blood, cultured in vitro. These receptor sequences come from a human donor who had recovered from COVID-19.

In nucleotides, the CDR3 is TGCAGTGCTACCGGACTAGCGGAACCTTACGAGCAGTACTTC. Translation gives CSATGLAEPYEQYF. The genes are TRBV20-1 and TRBJ2-7; 10 bases are shared with TRBD2. The CDR3 covers 14 residues. Germline V CDR1 and CDR2: DFQATT, SNEGSKA (reference sequence). Trimming cost V 4 bases and J 4 bases; bases outside gene matches: 7.

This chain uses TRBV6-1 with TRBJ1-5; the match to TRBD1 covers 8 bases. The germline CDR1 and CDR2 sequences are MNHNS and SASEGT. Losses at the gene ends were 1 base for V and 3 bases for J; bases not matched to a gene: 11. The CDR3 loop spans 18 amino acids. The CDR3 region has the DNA TGTGCCAGCAGTGAAGTGCCGATTCAGGGGGCAATCAATCAGCCCCAGCATTTT. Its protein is CASSEVPIQGAINQPQHF.

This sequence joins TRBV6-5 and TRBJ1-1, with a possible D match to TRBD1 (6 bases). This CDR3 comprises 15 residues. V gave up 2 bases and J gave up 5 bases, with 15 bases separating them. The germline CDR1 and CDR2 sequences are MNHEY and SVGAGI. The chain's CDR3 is CASSYGGGARTEAFF. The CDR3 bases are TGTGCCAGCAGTTACGGGGGGGGCGCAAGGACTGAAGCTTTCTTT.

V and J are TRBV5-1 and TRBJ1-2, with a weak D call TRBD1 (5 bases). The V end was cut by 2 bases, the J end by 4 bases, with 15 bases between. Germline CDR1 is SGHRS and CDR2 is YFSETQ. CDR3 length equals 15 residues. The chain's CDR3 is CASSFSGAISYGYTF. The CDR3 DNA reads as TGCGCCAGCAGCTTTAGCGGGGCCATAAGCTATGGCTACACCTTC.

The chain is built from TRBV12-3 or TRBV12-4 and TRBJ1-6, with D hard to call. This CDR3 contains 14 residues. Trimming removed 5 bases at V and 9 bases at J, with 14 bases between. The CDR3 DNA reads TGTGCCAGCAGTGCCGGAAGGGAGGGTTCACCCCTCCACTTT. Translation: CASSAGREGSPLHF.

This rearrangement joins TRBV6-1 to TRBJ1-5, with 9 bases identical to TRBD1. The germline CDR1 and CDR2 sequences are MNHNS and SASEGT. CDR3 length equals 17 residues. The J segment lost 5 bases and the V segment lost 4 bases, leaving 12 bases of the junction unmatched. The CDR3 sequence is CASSGPTGGLPHQPQHF. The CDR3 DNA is TGTGCCAGCAGTGGCCCGACAGGGGGATTGCCTCATCAGCCCCAGCATTTT.

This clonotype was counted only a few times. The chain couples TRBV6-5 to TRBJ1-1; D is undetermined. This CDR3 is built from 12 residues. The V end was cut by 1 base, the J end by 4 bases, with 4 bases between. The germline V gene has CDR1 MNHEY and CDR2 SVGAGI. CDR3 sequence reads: CASSYLGTEAFF. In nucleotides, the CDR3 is TGTGCCAGCAGTTACTTGGGCACTGAAGCTTTCTTT.

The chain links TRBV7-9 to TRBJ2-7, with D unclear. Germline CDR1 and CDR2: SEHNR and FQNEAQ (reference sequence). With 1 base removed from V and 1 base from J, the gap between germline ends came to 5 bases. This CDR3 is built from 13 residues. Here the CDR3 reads CASSLVWSYEQYF. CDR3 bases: TGTGCCAGCAGCTTAGTGTGGTCCTACGAGCAGTACTTC.

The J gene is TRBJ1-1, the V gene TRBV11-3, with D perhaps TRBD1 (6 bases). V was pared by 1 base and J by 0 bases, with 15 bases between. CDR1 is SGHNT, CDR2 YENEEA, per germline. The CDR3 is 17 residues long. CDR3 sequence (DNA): TGTGCCAGCAGCTTAGTACTCACGGGGGCAGTGAACACTGAAGCTTTCTTT. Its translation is CASSLVLTGAVNTEAFF.

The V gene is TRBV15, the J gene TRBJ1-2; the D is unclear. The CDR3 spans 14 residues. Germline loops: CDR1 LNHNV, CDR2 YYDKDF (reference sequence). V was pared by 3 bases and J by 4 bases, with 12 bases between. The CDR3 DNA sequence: TGTGCCACCAGCAGCGCAGGAAGACTCTATGGCTACACCTTC. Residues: CATSSAGRLYGYTF.

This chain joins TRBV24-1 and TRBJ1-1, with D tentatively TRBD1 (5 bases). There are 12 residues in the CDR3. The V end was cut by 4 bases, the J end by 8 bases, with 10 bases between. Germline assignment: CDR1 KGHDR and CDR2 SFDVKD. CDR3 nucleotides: TGTGCCACCAGTGAAGGAGACAGCGAAGCTTTCTTT. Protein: CATSEGDSEAFF.

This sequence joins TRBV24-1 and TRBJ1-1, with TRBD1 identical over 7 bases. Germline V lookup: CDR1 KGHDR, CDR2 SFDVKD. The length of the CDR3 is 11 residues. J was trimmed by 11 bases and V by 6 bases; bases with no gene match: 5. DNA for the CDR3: TGTGCCACCAGTCAGACAGGGCGGGCTTTCTTT. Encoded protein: CATSQTGRAFF.

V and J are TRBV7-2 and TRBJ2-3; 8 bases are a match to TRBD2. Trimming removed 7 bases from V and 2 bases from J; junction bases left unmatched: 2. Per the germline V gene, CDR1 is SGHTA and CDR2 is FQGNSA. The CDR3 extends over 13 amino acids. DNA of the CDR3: TGTGCCAGCAAGCGGGGGAACACAGATACGCAGTATTTT. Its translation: CASKRGNTDTQYF. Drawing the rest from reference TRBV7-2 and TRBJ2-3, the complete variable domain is GAGVSQSPSNKVTEKGKDVELRCDPISGHTALYWYRQSLGQGLEFLIYFQGNSAPDKSGLPSDRFSAERTGGSVSTLTIQRTQQEDSAVYLCASKRGNTDTQYFGPGTRLTVL.

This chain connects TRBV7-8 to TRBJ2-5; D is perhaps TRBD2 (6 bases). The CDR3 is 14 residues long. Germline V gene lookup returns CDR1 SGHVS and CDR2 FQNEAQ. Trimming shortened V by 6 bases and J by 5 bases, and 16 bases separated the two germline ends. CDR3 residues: CASSLDGGRETQYF. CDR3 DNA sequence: TGTGCCAGCAGTTTGGACGGTGGGAGGGAGACCCAGTACTTC.

The CDR3: CASSFYEQYF. DNA of the CDR3: TGTGCCAGCAGCTTCTACGAGCAGTACTTC. The V call is TRBV7-9, the J call TRBJ2-7, with D hard to call. Germline lookup yields CDR1 SEHNR and CDR2 FQNEAQ (reference sequence). V was pared by 3 bases and J by 3 bases, with 0 bases between. The CDR3 covers 10 residues.

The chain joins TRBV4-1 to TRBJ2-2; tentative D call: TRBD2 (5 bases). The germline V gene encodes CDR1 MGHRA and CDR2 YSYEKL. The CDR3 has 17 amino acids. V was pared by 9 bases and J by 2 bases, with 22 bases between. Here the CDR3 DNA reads TGCGCCAGTAAACCGAAGGACTTTCCGCCTAACACCGGGGAGCTGTTTTTT. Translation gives CASKPKDFPPNTGELFF.

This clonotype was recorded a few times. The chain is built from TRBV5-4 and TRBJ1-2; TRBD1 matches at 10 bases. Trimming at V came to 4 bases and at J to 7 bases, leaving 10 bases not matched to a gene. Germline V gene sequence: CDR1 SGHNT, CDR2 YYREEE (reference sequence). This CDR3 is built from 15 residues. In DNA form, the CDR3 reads TGTGCCAGCAGCACGAGACAGGGGGCGACCGGTGGCTACACCTTC. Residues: CASSTRQGATGGYTF.

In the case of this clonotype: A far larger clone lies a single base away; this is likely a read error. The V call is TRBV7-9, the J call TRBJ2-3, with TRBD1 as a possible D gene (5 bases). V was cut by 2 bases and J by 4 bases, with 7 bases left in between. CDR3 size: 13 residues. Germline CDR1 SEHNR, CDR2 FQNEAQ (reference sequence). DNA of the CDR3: TGTGCCAGCAGCTTACAGGGCGCAGATACGCAGTATTTT. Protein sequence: CASSLQGADTQYF.